Listed below are T cell receptor beta chains from one sample, sequenced in a study of blood T cell repertoires in COVID-19. Generated by immunoSEQ multiplex PCR, the TCRdb table keeps only in-frame clones and is missing some. The profile covers 250,000 to 350,000 clones, with around 83% appearing a single time and about 1.2% taken by the ten largest. Sequenced: peripheral blood. The receptors stem from a woman between 50 and 59 years old with acute or convalescent COVID-19. The CDR3 runs from the conserved cysteine through the conserved F or W. The D gene is left open where the match is weak. Only part of the rows carry a size: once, few, many, or a class if the clone is expanded.

TGTGCCAGCAGTAAGGAGGGAGACAATCAGCCCCAGCATTTT	CASSKEGDNQPQHF	TRBV6-5	TRBJ1-5	NA	once
TGTGCCAGCAGCCAAGTCGTGACAGATACGCAGTATTTT	CASSQVVTDTQYF	TRBV3-1/TRBV3-2	TRBJ2-3	NA	NA
TGTGCCAGCAGCAAAGTCAGGGACAGGGGAAACACCATATATTTT	CASSKVRDRGNTIYF	TRBV21-1	TRBJ1-3	NA	few
TGCGCCAGCAGCTTTGGTCAGGACACAGATACGCAGTATTTT	CASSFGQDTDTQYF	TRBV5-1	TRBJ2-3	NA	once
TGTGCCAGCTCACCCGGTTTAAGCCAAGAGACCCAGTACTTC	CASSPGLSQETQYF	TRBV18	TRBJ2-5	NA	NA
TGTGCCAGCAGTGAGATGGGGGCACAAGGCTACACCTTC	CASSEMGAQGYTF	TRBV2	TRBJ1-2	NA	NA
TGTGCCACCAGTGCTCGGGGGGGCGGAAGCTACACCTTC	CATSARGGGSYTF	TRBV24-1	TRBJ1-2	NA	once
TGTGCCAGCAGTTCCCCCGGGACAGGGGTTTACAATGAGCAGTTCTTC	CASSSPGTGVYNEQFF	TRBV6-5	TRBJ2-1	TRBD1	NA
TGTGCCAGCAGTTTGGCTAGCGGGGGCCAAAACACCGGGGAGCTGTTTTTT	CASSLASGGQNTGELFF	TRBV28	TRBJ2-2	TRBD2	few
TGTGCCATCAGTGAGTTCGGGGTCTACACAGATACGCAGTATTTT	CAISEFGVYTDTQYF	TRBV10-3	TRBJ2-3	NA	NA
TGTGCCAGCAGCCAATCCGGACTAGCGGGTTTCGGTGAGCAGTTCTTC	CASSQSGLAGFGEQFF	TRBV3-1/TRBV3-2	TRBJ2-1	TRBD2	NA
TGTGCCACCACGCCGGGACCCGGAGGGGTAGAAGCTTTCTTT	CATTPGPGGVEAFF	TRBV19	TRBJ1-1	NA	NA
TGTGCCACCAGTGGGGCGGACAGGGATGGCTACACCTTC	CATSGADRDGYTF	TRBV24-1	TRBJ1-2	TRBD1	NA
TGTGCCATCAGTGAGTCGGGCAGCGGGGGCACAGATACGCAGTATTTT	CAISESGSGGTDTQYF	TRBV10-3	TRBJ2-3	TRBD2	NA
TGCGCCAGCAGCCCGGGAGCAGGGGGGGAGACCCAGTACTTC	CASSPGAGGETQYF	TRBV5-1	TRBJ2-5	NA	NA
TGTGCCAGCAGCTTAGTGGAGGGTCGGGGCACTGAAGCTTTCTTT	CASSLVEGRGTEAFF	TRBV11-2	TRBJ1-1	NA	few
TGTGCCAGCAGCCAAGATCACAAGGGGTCGGTTGAAAAACTGTTTTTT	CASSQDHKGSVEKLFF	TRBV4-2	TRBJ1-4	NA	NA
TGTGCCAGCAGCCAAGAACAGCGGGAGGGCCGGGAGACCCAGTACTTC	CASSQEQREGRETQYF	TRBV3-1/TRBV3-2	TRBJ2-5	TRBD2	once
TGCGCCAGCAGCTTGAACCTAGAAGCCGGGGAGCTGTTTTTT	CASSLNLEAGELFF	TRBV5-1	TRBJ2-2	NA	NA
TGTGCCAGCTCACCCGGACAGGGGGCGTACACCGGGGAGCTGTTTTTT	CASSPGQGAYTGELFF	TRBV18	TRBJ2-2	TRBD1	NA
TGTGCCAGCAGCCAAGATACAGGGGGCACTTACGAGCAGTACTTC	CASSQDTGGTYEQYF	TRBV3-1/TRBV3-2	TRBJ2-7	TRBD1	NA
TGTGCCAGCAGCGCGGGACAGGGAACGTCTAACTATGGCTACACCTTC	CASSAGQGTSNYGYTF	TRBV5-4	TRBJ1-2	TRBD1	few
TGCAGCGCCTGGACAGGGCCCCAAGAGACCCAGTACTTC	CSAWTGPQETQYF	TRBV29-1	TRBJ2-5	TRBD1	NA
TGTGCCAGTAGTAAACAGGGGATCGACTATGGCTACACCTTC	CASSKQGIDYGYTF	TRBV19	TRBJ1-2	TRBD1	NA
TGTGCCAGCAGCTCCGGTGGGGGGTCGGCAGATACGCAGTATTTT	CASSSGGGSADTQYF	TRBV5-4	TRBJ2-3	NA	NA
TGTGCCAGCAGTGAAATGGGAGGTGGGACTGAAGCTTTCTTT	CASSEMGGGTEAFF	TRBV2	TRBJ1-1	NA	NA
TGTGCCCACTGTCCGGCTGGGTGCGGAGCTGGAAACACCATATATTTT	CAHCPAGCGAGNTIYF	TRBV30	TRBJ1-3	NA	NA
TGTGCCAGCAGCCAGGGGAATCGAGCTTTCTTT	CASSQGNRAFF	TRBV5-4	TRBJ1-1	NA	once
TGCAGCCCTACGACAGTTTGGCCTGAGCAGTTCTTC	CSPTTVWPEQFF	TRBV29-1	TRBJ2-1	NA	NA
TGTGCCACTCTGATGCGGGGGAGCTCCTACAATGAGCAGTTCTTC	CATLMRGSSYNEQFF	TRBV6-5	TRBJ2-1	TRBD2	NA
TGTGCCAGCAGCTTTAGCCCCCTTTACAATGAGCAGTTCTTC	CASSFSPLYNEQFF	TRBV11-2	TRBJ2-1	NA	NA
TGTGCCTGGAGTGTGGGGCAGAACACTGAAGCTTTCTTT	CAWSVGQNTEAFF	TRBV30	TRBJ1-1	NA	NA
TGTGCCAGTATCCCTGTGGGGGGAGATACGCAGTATTTT	CASIPVGGDTQYF	TRBV19	TRBJ2-3	NA	few
TGTGCCAGCAGCAATACCGGTACTAGCGGGGTCGGGTTCTTC	CASSNTGTSGVGFF	TRBV5-6	TRBJ2-1	TRBD2	NA
TGTGCCAGCAGTGGGGGGGCAACTAATGAAAAACTGTTTTTT	CASSGGATNEKLFF	TRBV28	TRBJ1-4	NA	NA
TGTGCCAGCAGGGGCTTGGGGGGTGGCACTGAAGCTTTCTTT	CASRGLGGGTEAFF	TRBV2	TRBJ1-1	NA	once
TGTGCCAGCAGCCAGTTAACAGGGTTTGGAAACACCATATATTTT	CASSQLTGFGNTIYF	TRBV3-1/TRBV3-2	TRBJ1-3	NA	NA
TGTGCCAGCAGTTCGGGAGAGGGAAACACCATATATTTT	CASSSGEGNTIYF	TRBV12-3/TRBV12-4	TRBJ1-3	NA	NA
TGTGCTAGTGGTTTCCAGGTCACCTCGGGGTATGGCTACACCTTC	CASGFQVTSGYGYTF	TRBV12-5	TRBJ1-2	NA	NA
TGTGCCAGCAGCCTTCGGGTAGCGGGGGAGACCCAGTACTTC	CASSLRVAGETQYF	TRBV3-1/TRBV3-2	TRBJ2-5	TRBD2	NA
TGTGCCAGCAATTCAGACAGCGGGAGGGGGGACAATGAGCAGTTCTTC	CASNSDSGRGDNEQFF	TRBV11-3	TRBJ2-1	TRBD2	NA
TGTGCCAGCAGTATGGGTGCAGGGTATAGCAATCAGCCCCAGCATTTT	CASSMGAGYSNQPQHF	TRBV27	TRBJ1-5	NA	NA
TGTGCTAGTCGTCTAGCGGGAGGCTCGGGCACCGGGGAGCTGTTTTTT	CASRLAGGSGTGELFF	TRBV12-5	TRBJ2-2	TRBD2	NA
TGTGCCAGCAGTCGCACCGGGGAGCTGTTTTTT	CASSRTGELFF	TRBV25-1	TRBJ2-2	NA	NA
TGTGCCAGCAGCACCCCATACAGGAACAATGAGCAGTTCTTC	CASSTPYRNNEQFF	TRBV6-2/TRBV6-3	TRBJ2-1	NA	NA
TGTGCCAGCAGGGCAACAGGGGACACTGAAGCTTTCTTT	CASRATGDTEAFF	TRBV3-1/TRBV3-2	TRBJ1-1	TRBD1	NA
TGTGCCAGCTCACCGGGACTCGGCTCTGGGGCCAACGTCCTGACTTTC	CASSPGLGSGANVLTF	TRBV18	TRBJ2-6	NA	NA
TGTGCCAGCAGTCCCCCAGGGATGGATGGCTACACCTTC	CASSPPGMDGYTF	TRBV6-5	TRBJ1-2	NA	NA
TGTGCCAGCAGTACCCAGGGAGGCTCCTACGAGCAGTACTTC	CASSTQGGSYEQYF	TRBV27	TRBJ2-7	NA	NA
TGTGCCAGCAGCGTAGCTTCGCGGGAGTTCGGGGAGCTGTTTTTT	CASSVASREFGELFF	TRBV9	TRBJ2-2	TRBD2	few
TGTGCCAGCAGCCAAGCACGTGTGGGAGTCAGCGGGGAGACCCAGTACTTC	CASSQARVGVSGETQYF	TRBV3-1/TRBV3-2	TRBJ2-5	NA	NA
TGTGCCAGCAGCTTAGAGCCAAAATACGAGCAGTACTTC	CASSLEPKYEQYF	TRBV9	TRBJ2-7	NA	NA
TGTGCCAGCAGCTTGGGGACAGCAACTAATGAAAAACTGTTTTTT	CASSLGTATNEKLFF	TRBV5-4	TRBJ1-4	NA	NA
TGCGCCAGCAGCTCACAGGGCGGTGGTTATGGCTACACCTTC	CASSSQGGGYGYTF	TRBV5-1	TRBJ1-2	NA	NA